This T cell receptor beta chain comes out of a study of early T cells in non-severe SARS-CoV-2 infection. Whole-study context: Chains were not paired, and sequencing was done on bulk RNA from unsorted whole blood.

As concerns this clonotype: The antigen is unknown.

This CDR3 has 15 residues. V shed 0 bases, J shed 3 bases, and the junction held 5 bases outside the gene matches. CDR1 is DFQATT and CDR2 is SNEGSKA in the germline V gene (reference sequence). Study-level findings and limits: Comparison of clonotypes with VDJdb favored anti-spike CD8 responses while missing private and CD4 specificities.

In the library, individual cDNA molecules carried attached unique molecular identifiers. TCRdb itself ran the 5' RACE reads through MiXCR, one entry per CDR3 protein. The data contain roughly 50,000 distinct CDR3 sequences, 7.5% to 10% of them singletons. This receptor was taken from an adult who was a healthcare worker with PCR-confirmed SARS-CoV-2 infection or an uninfected control (not recorded which). The genes are TRBV20-1 and TRBJ2-1, with 7 bases that match TRBD2. Specimen: whole blood. CDR3 sequence: CSAREPGTIYNEQFF. The CDR3, as DNA: TGCAGTGCTAGAGAACCCGGGACTATCTACAATGAGCAGTTCTTC.